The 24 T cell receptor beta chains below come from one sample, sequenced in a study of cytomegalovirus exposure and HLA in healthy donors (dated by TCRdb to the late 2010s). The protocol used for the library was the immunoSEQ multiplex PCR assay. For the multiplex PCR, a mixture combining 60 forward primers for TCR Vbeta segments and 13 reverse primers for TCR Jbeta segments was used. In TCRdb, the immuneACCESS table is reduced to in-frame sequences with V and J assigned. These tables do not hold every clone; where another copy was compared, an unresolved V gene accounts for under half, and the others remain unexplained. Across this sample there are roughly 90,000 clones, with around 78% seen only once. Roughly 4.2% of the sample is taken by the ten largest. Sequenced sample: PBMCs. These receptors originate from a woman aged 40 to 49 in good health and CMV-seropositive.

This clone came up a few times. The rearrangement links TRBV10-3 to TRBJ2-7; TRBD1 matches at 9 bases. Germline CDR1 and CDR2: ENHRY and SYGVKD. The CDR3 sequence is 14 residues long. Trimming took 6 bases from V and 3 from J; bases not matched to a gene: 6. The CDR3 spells CAIRTTGGNYEQYF. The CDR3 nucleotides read TGTGCCATCAGGACGACAGGGGGAAACTACGAGCAGTACTTC.

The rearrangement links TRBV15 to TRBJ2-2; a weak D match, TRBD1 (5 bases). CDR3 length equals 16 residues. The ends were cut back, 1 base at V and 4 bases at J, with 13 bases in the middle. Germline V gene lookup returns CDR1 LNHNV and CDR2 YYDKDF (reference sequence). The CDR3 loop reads CATSRGSGPGTGELFF. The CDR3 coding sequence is TGTGCCACCAGCAGAGGGTCAGGGCCGGGCACCGGGGAGCTGTTTTTT.

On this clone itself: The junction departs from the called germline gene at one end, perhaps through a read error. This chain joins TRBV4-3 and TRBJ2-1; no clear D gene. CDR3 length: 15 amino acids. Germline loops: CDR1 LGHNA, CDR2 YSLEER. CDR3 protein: CASSQDRGSDNEQFF. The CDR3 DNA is TGCGCCAGCAGCCAAGATAGAGGCTCCGACAATGAGCAGTTCTTC.

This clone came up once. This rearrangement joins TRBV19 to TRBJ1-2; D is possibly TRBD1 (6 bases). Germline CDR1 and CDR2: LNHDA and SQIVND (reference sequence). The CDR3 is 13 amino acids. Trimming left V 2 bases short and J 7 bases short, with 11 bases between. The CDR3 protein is CASSIRGRGGYTF. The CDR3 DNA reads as TGTGCCAGTAGTATAAGGGGCAGGGGTGGCTACACCTTC.

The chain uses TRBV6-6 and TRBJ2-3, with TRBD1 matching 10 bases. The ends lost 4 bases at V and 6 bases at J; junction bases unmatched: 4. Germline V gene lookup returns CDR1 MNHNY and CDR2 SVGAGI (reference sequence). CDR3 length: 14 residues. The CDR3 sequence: CASSSGQGMDTQYF. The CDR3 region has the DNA TGTGCCAGCAGTTCGGGACAGGGGATGGATACGCAGTATTTT.

CDR3 protein: CASSLAPSTSYEQYF. CDR3 bases: TGCGCCAGCAGCTTGGCCCCTTCCACTTCCTACGAGCAGTACTTC. The rearrangement uses TRBV5-1 and TRBJ2-7, with D unresolved. Germline CDR1 reads SGHRS; CDR2 reads YFSETQ. The CDR3 length is 15 residues. V was cut by 0 bases and J by 1 base, with 11 bases left in between.

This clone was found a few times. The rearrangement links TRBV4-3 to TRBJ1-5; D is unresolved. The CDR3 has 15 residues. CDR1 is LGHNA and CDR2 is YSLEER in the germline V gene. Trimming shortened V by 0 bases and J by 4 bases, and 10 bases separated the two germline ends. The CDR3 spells CASSQDRILNQPQHF. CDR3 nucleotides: TGCGCCAGCAGCCAAGATCGTATCTTGAATCAGCCCCAGCATTTT.

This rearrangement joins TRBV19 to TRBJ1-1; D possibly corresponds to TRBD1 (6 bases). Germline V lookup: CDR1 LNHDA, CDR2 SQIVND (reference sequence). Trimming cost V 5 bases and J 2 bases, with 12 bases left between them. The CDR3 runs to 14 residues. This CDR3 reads CASSHRGGNTEAFF. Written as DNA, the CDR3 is TGTGCCAGTAGTCATAGGGGGGGAAACACTGAAGCTTTCTTT.

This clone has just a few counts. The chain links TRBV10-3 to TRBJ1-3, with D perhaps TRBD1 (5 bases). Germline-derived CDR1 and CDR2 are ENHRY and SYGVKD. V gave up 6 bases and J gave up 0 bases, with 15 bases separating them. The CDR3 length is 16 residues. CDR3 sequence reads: CAISEDNQSSGNTIYF. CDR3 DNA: TGTGCCATCAGCGAGGACAACCAGAGCTCTGGAAACACCATATATTTT.

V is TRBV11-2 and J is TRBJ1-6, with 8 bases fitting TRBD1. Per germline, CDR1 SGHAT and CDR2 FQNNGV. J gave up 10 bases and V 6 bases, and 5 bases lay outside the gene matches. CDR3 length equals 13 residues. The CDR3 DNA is TGTGCCAGCAGTGGACAGGGCGGATCACCCCTCCACTTT. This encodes CASSGQGGSPLHF.

CDR3 region: CASSGQGSEAFF. The CDR3 bases are TGTGCCAGCAGTGGACAGGGCTCTGAAGCTTTCTTT. This sequence joins TRBV6-4 and TRBJ1-1; 7 bases are shared with TRBD1. Losses at the gene ends were 4 bases for V and 6 bases for J; bases not matched to a gene: 2. CDR1 is MRHNA, CDR2 SNTAGT, per germline. The CDR3 sequence is 12 residues long.

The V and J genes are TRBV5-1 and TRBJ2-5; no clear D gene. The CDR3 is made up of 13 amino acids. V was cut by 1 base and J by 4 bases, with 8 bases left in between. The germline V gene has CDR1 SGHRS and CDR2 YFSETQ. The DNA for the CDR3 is TGCGCCAGCAGCTTGCGTCCTACAGAGACCCAGTACTTC. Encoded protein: CASSLRPTETQYF.

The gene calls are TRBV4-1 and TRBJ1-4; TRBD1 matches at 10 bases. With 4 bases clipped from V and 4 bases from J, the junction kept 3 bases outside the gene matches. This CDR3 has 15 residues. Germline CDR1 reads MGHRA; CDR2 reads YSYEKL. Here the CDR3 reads CASSRGTGDNEKLFF. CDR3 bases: TGCGCCAGCAGCCGGGGGACAGGGGATAATGAAAAACTGTTTTTT.

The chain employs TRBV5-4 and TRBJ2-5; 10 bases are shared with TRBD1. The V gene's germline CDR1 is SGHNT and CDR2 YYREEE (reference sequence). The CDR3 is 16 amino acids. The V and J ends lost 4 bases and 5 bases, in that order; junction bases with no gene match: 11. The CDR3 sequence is CASSSLTGGLAETQYF. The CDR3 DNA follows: TGTGCCAGCAGCAGCTTGACAGGGGGCTTGGCGGAGACCCAGTACTTC. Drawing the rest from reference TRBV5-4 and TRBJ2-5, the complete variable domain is ETGVTQSPTHLIKTRGQQVTLRCSSQSGHNTVSWYQQALGQGPQFIFQYYREEENGRGNFPPRFSGLQFPNYSSELNVNALELDDSALYLCASSSLTGGLAETQYFGPGTRLLVL.

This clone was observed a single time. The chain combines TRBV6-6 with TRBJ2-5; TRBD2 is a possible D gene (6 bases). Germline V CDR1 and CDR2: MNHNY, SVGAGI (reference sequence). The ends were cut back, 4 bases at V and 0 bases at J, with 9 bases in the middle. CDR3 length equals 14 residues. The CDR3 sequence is CASSWREYQETQYF. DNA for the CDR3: TGTGCCAGCAGTTGGAGGGAGTACCAAGAGACCCAGTACTTC.

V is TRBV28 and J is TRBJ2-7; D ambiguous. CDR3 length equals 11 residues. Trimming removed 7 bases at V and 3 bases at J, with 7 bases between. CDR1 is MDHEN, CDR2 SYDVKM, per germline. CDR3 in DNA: TGTGCCAGCACTTTCCGCTACGAGCAGTACTTC. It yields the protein CASTFRYEQYF.

CDR3 sequence: CASSLESPGLMINQPQHF. CDR3 coding DNA: TGTGCCAGCAGCTTAGAATCCCCCGGGTTGATGATCAATCAGCCCCAGCATTTT. The V gene is TRBV7-2, the J gene TRBJ1-5; D is unresolved. The V end was cut by 1 base, the J end by 3 bases, with 19 bases between. The CDR3 runs to 18 residues. The V gene's germline CDR1 is SGHTA and CDR2 FQGNSA.

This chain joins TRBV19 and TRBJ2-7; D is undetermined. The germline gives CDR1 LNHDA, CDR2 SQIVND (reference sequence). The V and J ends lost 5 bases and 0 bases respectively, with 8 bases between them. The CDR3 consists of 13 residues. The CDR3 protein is CASSAESSYEQYF. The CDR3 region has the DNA TGTGCCAGTAGTGCCGAGAGCTCCTACGAGCAGTACTTC.

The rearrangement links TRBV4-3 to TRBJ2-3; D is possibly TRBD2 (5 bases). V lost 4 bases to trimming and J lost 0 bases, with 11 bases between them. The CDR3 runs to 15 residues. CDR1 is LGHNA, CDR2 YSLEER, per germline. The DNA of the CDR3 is TGCGCCAGCAGCCCAGCGCAGCGGAGCACAGATACGCAGTATTTT. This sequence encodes CASSPAQRSTDTQYF.

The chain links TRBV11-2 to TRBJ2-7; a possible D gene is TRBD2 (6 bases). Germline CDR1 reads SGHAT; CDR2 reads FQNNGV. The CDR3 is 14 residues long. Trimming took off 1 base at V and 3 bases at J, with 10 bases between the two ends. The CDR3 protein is CASSLVVSGYEQYF. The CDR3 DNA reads TGTGCCAGCAGCTTAGTGGTTAGCGGCTACGAGCAGTACTTC.

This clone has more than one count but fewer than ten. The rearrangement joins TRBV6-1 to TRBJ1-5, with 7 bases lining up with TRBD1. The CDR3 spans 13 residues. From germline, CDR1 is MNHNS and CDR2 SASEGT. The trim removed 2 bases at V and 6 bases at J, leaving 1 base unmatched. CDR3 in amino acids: CASSEQGGQPQHF. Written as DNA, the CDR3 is TGTGCCAGCAGTGAACAGGGGGGTCAGCCCCAGCATTTT.

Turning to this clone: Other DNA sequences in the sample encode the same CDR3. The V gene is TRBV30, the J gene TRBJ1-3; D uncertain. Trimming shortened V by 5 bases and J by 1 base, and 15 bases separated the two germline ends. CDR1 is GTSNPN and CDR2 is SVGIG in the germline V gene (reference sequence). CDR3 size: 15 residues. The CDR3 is CAWGGQSQSGNTIYF. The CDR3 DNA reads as TGTGCCTGGGGCGGGCAGTCTCAGTCTGGAAACACCATATATTTT.

The CDR3 loop is CASSRLAGGTLVTQYF. CDR3 DNA: TGTGCCAGCAGCCGACTAGCGGGAGGGACGCTGGTGACCCAGTACTTC. This chain links TRBV11-1 with TRBJ2-5; 14 bases line up with TRBD2. The ends lost 5 bases at V and 7 bases at J; junction bases unmatched: 9. In germline, CDR1 is SGHAT, CDR2 FQDESV (reference sequence). The CDR3 totals 16 residues.

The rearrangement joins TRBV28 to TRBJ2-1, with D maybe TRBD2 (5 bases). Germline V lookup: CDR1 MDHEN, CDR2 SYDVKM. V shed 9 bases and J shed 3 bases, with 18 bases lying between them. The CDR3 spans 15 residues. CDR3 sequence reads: CASQKGGGRYNEQFF. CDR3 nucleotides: TGTGCCAGTCAAAAGGGCGGCGGGCGCTACAATGAGCAGTTCTTC.